Below, 5 T cell receptor beta chains from the same sample are listed, as sequenced in a study of human T cells and chemical hapten exposure. The time point was: healthy volunteer bleed at 6 weeks. Unseparated into fractions, whole blood served as the source from which total RNA was extracted. TCRdb re-derived calls from the RACE reads in MiXCR, one entry per CDR3 protein. The sample has about 77,000 distinct CDR3 sequences, roughly 7.9% seen once; the top ten hold around 1.7%. Sequenced: whole blood. The receptors come from a female donor in good health. Some clones in this sample may be carry-over from other donors' samples.

This clonotype was recorded at least ten times. V gene TRBV6-2 or TRBV6-3 combines with J gene TRBJ2-2; no clear D gene. Germline CDR1 and CDR2: MNHEY and SVGEGT. The CDR3 loop spans 12 amino acids. V lost 7 bases and J 3 bases, leaving 6 bases between the germline ends. The CDR3 nucleotides are TGTGCCAGCACCCTAGACACCGGGGAGCTGTTTTTT. Its protein product is CASTLDTGELFF.

The J gene is TRBJ2-3, the V gene TRBV6-5; TRBD1 matches at 7 bases. Germline V gene lookup returns CDR1 MNHEY and CDR2 SVGAGI. J was trimmed by 4 bases and V by 5 bases; bases with no gene match: 12. The CDR3 spans 16 residues. As DNA, the CDR3 is TGTGCCAGCAGTCTTATACAGGGGCAAGGGGCAGATACGCAGTATTTT. Protein: CASSLIQGQGADTQYF.

In its sample, this clonotype was seen many times. The rearrangement uses TRBV4-2 and TRBJ1-4; 10 bases are shared with TRBD1. Trimming took 1 base from V and 6 from J; bases not matched to a gene: 5. The CDR3 covers 16 residues. Looked up from germline, CDR1 is LGHNA and CDR2 is YNFKEQ. Here the CDR3 reads CASSQGQGAGHEKLFF. The CDR3 bases are TGTGCCAGCAGCCAAGGACAGGGGGCCGGGCATGAAAAACTGTTTTTT.

In its sample, this clonotype was seen a few times. The CDR3 region is CASSPISSAYGNTIYF. CDR3 DNA: TGTGCCAGCTCACCGATCTCGTCGGCTTATGGAAACACCATATATTTT. The rearrangement uses TRBV18 and TRBJ1-3; unclear D gene. V lost 3 bases, J lost 3 bases, and 15 bases lay in between. Germline V gives CDR1 KGHSH, CDR2 LQKENI. The CDR3 is made up of 16 amino acids.

This clonotype was seen more than once but under ten times. The chain recombines TRBV3-1 with TRBJ2-2; possibly TRBD1 or TRBD2 for D (5 bases each). Germline V gene lookup returns CDR1 LGHDT and CDR2 YNNKEL (reference sequence). V lost 0 bases and J 13 bases, leaving 12 bases between the germline ends. The CDR3 loop spans 13 amino acids. The CDR3 sequence: CASSQEGSRGLFF. CDR3 DNA sequence: TGTGCCAGCAGCCAAGAAGGATCGAGGGGGCTGTTTTTT.